This TCR beta chain is drawn from a study of blood T cells in healthy people across ages. Overall study context: Per two T cells, about one barcoded beta molecule was captured through template switching.

CDR3 length: 14 amino acids. Germline trimming cut 7 bases from V and 10 bases from J; bases unmatched to any gene: 10. Looked up from germline, CDR1 is LNHDA and CDR2 is SQIVND (reference sequence). There are a few counts of this clonotype. The use of a sample-barcoded 5' primer and a J-beta primer mix characterized a second PCR of roughly 6 to 11 cycles. TCRdb ran MiXCR on the 5' RACE reads and lists one entry per CDR3 protein. Here the sample spans 1.6 million or so distinct CDR3 sequences, almost 35% being singletons. This sequence joins TRBV19 and TRBJ2-1; 10 positions agree with TRBD2. This sequence was found in a woman aged 25 to 39 in good health. The sequenced sample consisted of blood. For the CDR3, the DNA is TGTGCCAGTAAAAACAGCGGGGGGGCCTGGGAGCAGTTCTTC. Encoded protein: CASKNSGGAWEQFF.